This T cell receptor (beta chain) is from a study of T cell repertoires in cytomegalovirus infection. Worth noting for this clonotype: Its antigen is undetermined.

Per the germline V gene, CDR1 is DFQATT and CDR2 is SNEGSKA (reference sequence). V lost 4 bases and J 4 bases, leaving 16 bases between the germline ends. The CDR3 sequence is 14 residues long. Whole-study findings and limits: Cumulative public TCR beta family frequency identified carriers of CMV plus the relevant HLA.

MiXCR, applied by TCRdb to the reads, yields one record per CDR3 protein. The sample has roughly 230,000 distinct CDR3 sequences; roughly 22% are singletons. The chain links TRBV20-1 to TRBJ1-2, with a weak D call TRBD1 (5 bases). This TCR derives from a human donor in good health (CMV status not recorded). Some clones in this sample may be carry-over from other donors' samples. The sample consisted of CD8+ T cells from PBMCs. This CDR3 is CSAMGLSGPYGYTF. The DNA for the CDR3 is TGCAGTGCTATGGGACTTTCCGGCCCCTATGGCTACACCTTC.